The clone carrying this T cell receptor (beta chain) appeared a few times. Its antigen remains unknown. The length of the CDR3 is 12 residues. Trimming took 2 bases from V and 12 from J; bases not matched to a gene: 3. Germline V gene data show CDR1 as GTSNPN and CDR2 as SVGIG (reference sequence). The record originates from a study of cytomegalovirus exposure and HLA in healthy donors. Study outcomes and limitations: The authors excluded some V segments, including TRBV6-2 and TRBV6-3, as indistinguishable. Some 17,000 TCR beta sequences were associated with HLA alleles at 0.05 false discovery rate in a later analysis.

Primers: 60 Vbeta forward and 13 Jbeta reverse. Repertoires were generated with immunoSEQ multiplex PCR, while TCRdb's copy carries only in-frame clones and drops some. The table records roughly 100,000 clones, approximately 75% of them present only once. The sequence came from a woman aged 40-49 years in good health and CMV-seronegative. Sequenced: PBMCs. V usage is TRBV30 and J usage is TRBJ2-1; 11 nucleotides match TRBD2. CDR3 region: CAWSKLAGGQFF. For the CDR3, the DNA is TGTGCCTGGAGTAAGCTAGCGGGAGGGCAGTTCTTC. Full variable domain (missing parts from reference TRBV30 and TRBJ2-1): SQTIHQWPATLVQPVGSPLSLECTVEGTSNPNLYWYRQAAGRGLQLLFYSVGIGQISSEVPQNLSASRPQDRQFILSSKKLLLSDSGFYLCAWSKLAGGQFFGPGTRLTVL.